This T cell receptor (beta chain) appears in the sequencing data of a study of T-cell memory formation after mild COVID-19. Study-level findings and limits: Contracting clones localized mainly to CM and EM when CD4+ and mainly to EMRA when CD8+.

TCRdb itself ran the 5' RACE reads through MiXCR, one entry per CDR3 protein. The sample consists of about 190,000 distinct CDR3 sequences, 27% of them appearing once. This clonotype was seen ten or more times. No antigen is known for it. Trimming removed 0 bases from V and 9 bases from J, with 10 bases in between. This CDR3 is 13 amino acids long. Per germline, CDR1 SGHTS and CDR2 YDEGEE. This receptor was identified in an adult woman who had mild COVID-19 (a few samples of this study predate the infection). Cell type and time point are not known. V gene TRBV5-8 combines with J gene TRBJ2-1; a weak D match, TRBD1 (5 bases). Specimen: PBMCs or a T cell subset sorted from them (not recorded which). The CDR3 DNA is TGTGCCAGCAGCTTGGCAGGGTACGGTGAGCAGTTCTTC. Translated, it gives CASSLAGYGEQFF.